This T cell receptor beta chain originates from a study of early T cells in non-severe SARS-CoV-2 infection. Background on the study: Bulk RNA from unsorted whole blood was sequenced; chains were unpaired.

Each CDR3 protein gets one entry after TCRdb re-called the 5' RACE reads with MiXCR. The table shows 75,000 to 80,000 distinct CDR3 sequences, with around 11% occurring only once. The CDR3 length is 14 residues. CDR1 and CDR2 (germline): SGHRS, YFSETQ. Trimming took off 5 bases at V and 0 bases at J, with 10 bases between the two ends. This chain connects TRBV5-1 to TRBJ2-3; D perhaps matches TRBD2 (7 bases). The specimen comprised whole blood, sampled at baseline. This receptor was obtained from an adult who was a healthcare worker with PCR-confirmed SARS-CoV-2 infection or an uninfected control (not recorded which). CDR3 nucleotides: TGCGCCAGCAGTGCGGGGGCTAGCACAGATACGCAGTATTTT. This translates into CASSAGASTDTQYF.